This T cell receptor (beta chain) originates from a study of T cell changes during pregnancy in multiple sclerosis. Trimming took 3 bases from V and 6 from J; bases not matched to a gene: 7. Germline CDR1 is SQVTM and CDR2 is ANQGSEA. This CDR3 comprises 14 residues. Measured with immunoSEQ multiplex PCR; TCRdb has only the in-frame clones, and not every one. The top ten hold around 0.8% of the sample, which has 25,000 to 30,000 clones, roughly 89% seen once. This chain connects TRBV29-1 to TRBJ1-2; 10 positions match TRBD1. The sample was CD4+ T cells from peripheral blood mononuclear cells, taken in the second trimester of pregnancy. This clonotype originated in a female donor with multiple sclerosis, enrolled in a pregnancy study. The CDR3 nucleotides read TGCAGCGTTGATTACGGGGGGACAGGGGATGGCTACACCTTC. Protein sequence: CSVDYGGTGDGYTF.